This TCR beta chain was observed in a study of siplizumab effects on memory and regulatory T cells. The CDR3 loop spans 15 amino acids. In germline, CDR1 is KGHSH, CDR2 LQKENI. Trimming shortened V by 0 bases and J by 5 bases, and 13 bases separated the two germline ends. Study-wide points: Naive T cells were seen as more diverse than memory cells and as major alloresponse contributors.

Notes on this clone: Antigen unknown.

Here immunoSEQ multiplex PCR was the method, and the copy in TCRdb shows in-frame clones only, minus some. The table shows roughly 120,000 clones, with approximately 94% occurring only once. The receptor was isolated from a human donor in good health. The rearrangement links TRBV18 to TRBJ1-1; D perhaps matches TRBD1 (5 bases). Specimen: non-Treg CD4+ T cells sorted from blood. The CDR3 DNA follows: TGTGCCAGCTCACCACCGGGACCCATGCGAACTGAAGCTTTCTTT. Translating gives CASSPPGPMRTEAFF. The variable domain in full, with the rest retrieved from reference TRBV18 and TRBJ1-1, is NAGVMQNPRHLVRRRGQEARLRCSPMKGHSHVYWYRQLPEEGLKFMVYLQKENIIDESGMPKERFSAEFPKEGPSILRIQQVVRGDSAAYFCASSPPGPMRTEAFFGQGTRLTVV.